This T cell receptor (beta chain) was sequenced for a study of Ad26.COV2.S vaccination and SARS-CoV-2 variants. Overall study context: Each vaccinee took Ad26.COV2.S intramuscularly, once or twice 56 days apart.

Germline V gives CDR1 LGHDT, CDR2 YNNKEL (reference sequence). The V and J ends lost 2 bases and 4 bases respectively, with 5 bases between them. The CDR3 spans 12 residues. Only in-frame clones appear in the TCRdb table, and some are missing; sequencing was by immunoSEQ multiplex PCR. The sample holds hundreds of thousands of clones, roughly 90% seen once. Indicated treatment: over 15 received Ad26.COV2.S at low or high dose, single or two shots; about 5 received placebo; per-sample allocation not given. The investigators took samples on day 63 after the first vaccine or placebo injection. To note about this clone: The antigen remains unidentified.

Study observations and caveats: Possible underestimation of total T cell responses by the TCR breadth and depth analyses was noted.

The sequence was obtained from a person aged 18-65 years who received the Ad26.COV2.S COVID-19 vaccine or a placebo. The source material was peripheral blood, sampled in a trial of Ad26.COV2.S vaccine versus placebo. This chain joins TRBV3-1 (or the pseudogene TRBV3-2) and TRBJ1-2; D uncertain. This CDR3 reads CASSQQTYGYTF. The DNA of the CDR3 is TGTGCCAGCAGCCAACAGACCTATGGCTACACCTTC.